A selection of T cell receptor beta chains follows, all from one sample in a study of T cell responses to AZD1222 COVID-19 vaccine. Sequencing used immunoSEQ multiplex PCR; TCRdb keeps in-frame clones, though not all of them. The sample lists about 68,000 clones, about three quarters occurring once. The sequencing used peripheral blood, collected on day 0 of AZD1222 vaccination. These receptors all stem from an adult in good health. Each CDR3 is given with its conserved first and last residue. The order of the fields is J gene, V gene, clone size, D gene, CDR3 protein, CDR3 DNA. D genes are given only for firm matches. For some rows the clone size is stated as once, few or many, or as a class when expanded; others skip it.

J gene: TRBJ1-5
V gene: TRBV3-1/TRBV3-2
clone size: -
D gene: -
CDR3 protein: CASSQTRTIQPQHF
CDR3 DNA: TGTGCCAGCAGCCAAACACGAACTATTCAGCCCCAGCATTTT

J gene: TRBJ1-6
V gene: TRBV19
clone size: -
D gene: TRBD1
CDR3 protein: CASRQTGDSPLHF
CDR3 DNA: TGTGCCAGTAGGCAAACAGGGGATTCACCCCTCCACTTT

J gene: TRBJ1-5
V gene: TRBV28
clone size: -
D gene: -
CDR3 protein: CASSLRDNQPQHF
CDR3 DNA: TGTGCCAGCAGTTTGAGGGACAATCAGCCCCAGCATTTT

J gene: TRBJ2-1
V gene: TRBV7-2
clone size: once
D gene: -
CDR3 protein: CASALGVQPYNEQFF
CDR3 DNA: TGTGCCAGCGCCTTAGGGGTCCAGCCCTACAATGAGCAGTTCTTC

J gene: TRBJ2-5
V gene: TRBV9
clone size: -
D gene: -
CDR3 protein: CASSVGSYQETQYF
CDR3 DNA: TGTGCCAGCAGCGTAGGTTCGTACCAAGAGACCCAGTACTTC

J gene: TRBJ2-7
V gene: TRBV18
clone size: -
D gene: -
CDR3 protein: CASSSPGPGGEQYF
CDR3 DNA: TGTGCCAGCTCATCTCCGGGACCCGGGGGCGAGCAGTACTTC

J gene: TRBJ1-1
V gene: TRBV9
clone size: -
D gene: -
CDR3 protein: CASTQGGWGETEAFF
CDR3 DNA: TGTGCCAGCACCCAGGGAGGGTGGGGGGAGACTGAAGCTTTCTTT

J gene: TRBJ1-4
V gene: TRBV3-1/TRBV3-2
clone size: -
D gene: -
CDR3 protein: CASSQETGVNEKLFF
CDR3 DNA: TGTGCCAGCAGCCAAGAAACAGGAGTTAATGAAAAACTGTTTTTT

J gene: TRBJ2-1
V gene: TRBV5-4
clone size: -
D gene: -
CDR3 protein: CASSLPRRAENEQFF
CDR3 DNA: TGTGCCAGCAGCTTGCCCCGCCGGGCGGAGAATGAGCAGTTCTTC

J gene: TRBJ1-2
V gene: TRBV18
clone size: -
D gene: -
CDR3 protein: CASSQTEADGYTF
CDR3 DNA: TGTGCCAGCTCACAAACAGAGGCGGATGGCTACACCTTC

J gene: TRBJ1-2
V gene: TRBV18
clone size: once
D gene: -
CDR3 protein: CASSPPAENYGYTF
CDR3 DNA: TGTGCCAGCTCACCACCGGCGGAGAACTATGGCTACACCTTC

J gene: TRBJ1-5
V gene: TRBV6-1
clone size: once
D gene: -
CDR3 protein: CASSETADLSNQPQHF
CDR3 DNA: TGTGCCAGCAGTGAAACAGCCGACCTTAGCAATCAGCCCCAGCATTTT

J gene: TRBJ2-3
V gene: TRBV6-5
clone size: -
D gene: -
CDR3 protein: CASSYGGEDTQYF
CDR3 DNA: TGTGCCAGCAGTTACGGCGGGGAGGATACGCAGTATTTT

J gene: TRBJ2-1
V gene: TRBV24-1
clone size: -
D gene: TRBD1
CDR3 protein: CATSDTPGQGTIGNEQFF
CDR3 DNA: TGTGCCACCAGTGACACACCGGGACAGGGGACGATTGGGAATGAGCAGTTCTTC

J gene: TRBJ2-1
V gene: TRBV13
clone size: -
D gene: TRBD2
CDR3 protein: CASSHLAGWKQFF
CDR3 DNA: TGTGCCAGCAGCCATCTAGCGGGGTGGAAGCAGTTCTTC

J gene: TRBJ1-2
V gene: TRBV5-4
clone size: -
D gene: -
CDR3 protein: CASSLATGNSNYGYTF
CDR3 DNA: TGTGCCAGCAGCTTGGCCACGGGAAACAGTAACTATGGCTACACCTTC

J gene: TRBJ2-5
V gene: TRBV5-1
clone size: -
D gene: -
CDR3 protein: CASSLGSQETQYF
CDR3 DNA: TGCGCCAGCAGCTTGGGCAGTCAAGAGACCCAGTACTTC

J gene: TRBJ1-1
V gene: TRBV5-1
clone size: few
D gene: TRBD1
CDR3 protein: CASSLARGHDFEAFF
CDR3 DNA: TGCGCCAGCAGCTTGGCTAGGGGGCATGACTTTGAAGCTTTCTTT

J gene: TRBJ1-5
V gene: TRBV2
clone size: -
D gene: TRBD1
CDR3 protein: CASMKGAYSNQPQHF
CDR3 DNA: TGTGCCAGCATGAAGGGGGCATATAGCAATCAGCCCCAGCATTTT

J gene: TRBJ2-7
V gene: TRBV6-1
clone size: once
D gene: -
CDR3 protein: CASSEFATSLPAYEQYF
CDR3 DNA: TGTGCCAGCAGTGAGTTCGCTACTAGCCTTCCTGCCTACGAGCAGTACTTC

J gene: TRBJ1-6
V gene: TRBV27
clone size: -
D gene: -
CDR3 protein: CASSLFNSPLHF
CDR3 DNA: TGTGCCAGCAGTCTCTTTAATTCACCCCTCCACTTT

J gene: TRBJ2-7
V gene: TRBV30
clone size: few
D gene: -
CDR3 protein: CAWIRTDYEQYF
CDR3 DNA: TGTGCCTGGATCCGGACGGACTACGAGCAGTACTTC

J gene: TRBJ2-7
V gene: TRBV19
clone size: -
D gene: -
CDR3 protein: CASSKGQIYEQYF
CDR3 DNA: TGTGCCAGTAGTAAAGGACAGATCTACGAGCAGTACTTC

J gene: TRBJ1-2
V gene: TRBV18
clone size: -
D gene: -
CDR3 protein: CASSPPPETNYGYTF
CDR3 DNA: TGTGCCAGCTCACCACCACCTGAAACTAACTATGGCTACACCTTC

J gene: TRBJ2-3
V gene: TRBV7-9
clone size: few
D gene: TRBD2
CDR3 protein: CASTTGLAGDGSTDTQYF
CDR3 DNA: TGTGCCAGCACTACCGGACTAGCGGGGGACGGTAGCACAGATACGCAGTATTTT

J gene: TRBJ2-1
V gene: TRBV6-2/TRBV6-3
clone size: once
D gene: TRBD2
CDR3 protein: CASSRASGLAISYSYNEQFF
CDR3 DNA: TGTGCCAGCAGTAGAGCCTCGGGACTAGCGATTTCTTACTCCTACAATGAGCAGTTCTTC

J gene: TRBJ1-3
V gene: TRBV3-1/TRBV3-2
clone size: -
D gene: TRBD1
CDR3 protein: CASSRQGAGNTIYF
CDR3 DNA: TGTGCCAGCAGTCGACAGGGTGCAGGAAACACCATATATTTT

J gene: TRBJ2-3
V gene: TRBV7-8
clone size: once
D gene: TRBD2
CDR3 protein: CASSFGTIADTQYF
CDR3 DNA: TGTGCCAGCAGCTTTGGGACTATCGCAGATACGCAGTATTTT

J gene: TRBJ2-7
V gene: TRBV18
clone size: -
D gene: -
CDR3 protein: CASSQDTYEQYF
CDR3 DNA: TGTGCCAGCTCACAAGATACCTACGAGCAGTACTTC

J gene: TRBJ2-3
V gene: TRBV20-1
clone size: -
D gene: -
CDR3 protein: CSAGGTDTQYF
CDR3 DNA: TGCAGTGCCGGCGGCACAGATACGCAGTATTTT

J gene: TRBJ2-7
V gene: TRBV5-1
clone size: once
D gene: -
CDR3 protein: CASSFTGTTSSYEQYF
CDR3 DNA: TGCGCCAGCAGCTTTACCGGGACAACCAGCTCCTACGAGCAGTACTTC

J gene: TRBJ2-5
V gene: TRBV27
clone size: -
D gene: TRBD2
CDR3 protein: CASSPWTSGGRRETQYF
CDR3 DNA: TGTGCCAGCAGTCCTTGGACTAGCGGAGGCCGCCGGGAGACCCAGTACTTC

J gene: TRBJ1-2
V gene: TRBV10-3
clone size: -
D gene: TRBD1
CDR3 protein: CAISESGWSGQGNYGYTF
CDR3 DNA: TGTGCCATCAGTGAGTCGGGTTGGTCGGGACAGGGGAACTATGGCTACACCTTC

J gene: TRBJ1-5
V gene: TRBV3-1/TRBV3-2
clone size: -
D gene: -
CDR3 protein: CASSQPSGPQHF
CDR3 DNA: TGTGCCAGCAGCCAACCGAGTGGGCCCCAGCATTTT

J gene: TRBJ2-1
V gene: TRBV30
clone size: -
D gene: -
CDR3 protein: CAWSRRLEQFF
CDR3 DNA: TGTGCCTGGAGCCGCCGACTAGAGCAGTTCTTC

J gene: TRBJ1-6
V gene: TRBV6-1
clone size: few
D gene: -
CDR3 protein: CASSDLQGSSYNSPLHF
CDR3 DNA: TGTGCCAGCAGTGATTTGCAGGGGAGCTCCTATAATTCACCCCTCCACTTT

J gene: TRBJ1-2
V gene: TRBV7-9
clone size: few
D gene: -
CDR3 protein: CASSLSVGRDYGYTF
CDR3 DNA: TGTGCCAGCAGCTTATCGGTGGGTCGGGACTATGGCTACACCTTC

J gene: TRBJ1-6
V gene: TRBV5-1
clone size: -
D gene: -
CDR3 protein: CASSLLAENSPLHF
CDR3 DNA: TGCGCCAGCAGCTTGTTGGCAGAGAATTCACCCCTCCACTTT

J gene: TRBJ1-4
V gene: TRBV28
clone size: -
D gene: -
CDR3 protein: CASSSLSGVYNEKLFF
CDR3 DNA: TGTGCCAGCAGTTCCCTTTCAGGAGTCTATAATGAAAAACTGTTTTTT

J gene: TRBJ1-1
V gene: TRBV3-1/TRBV3-2
clone size: -
D gene: -
CDR3 protein: CASSPRGGGSDGEAFF
CDR3 DNA: TGTGCCAGCAGCCCCCGGGGGGGCGGGTCAGATGGTGAAGCTTTCTTT

J gene: TRBJ2-5
V gene: TRBV28
clone size: -
D gene: -
CDR3 protein: CASSSRQGGTQYF
CDR3 DNA: TGTGCCAGCAGTTCCCGACAAGGAGGGACCCAGTACTTC